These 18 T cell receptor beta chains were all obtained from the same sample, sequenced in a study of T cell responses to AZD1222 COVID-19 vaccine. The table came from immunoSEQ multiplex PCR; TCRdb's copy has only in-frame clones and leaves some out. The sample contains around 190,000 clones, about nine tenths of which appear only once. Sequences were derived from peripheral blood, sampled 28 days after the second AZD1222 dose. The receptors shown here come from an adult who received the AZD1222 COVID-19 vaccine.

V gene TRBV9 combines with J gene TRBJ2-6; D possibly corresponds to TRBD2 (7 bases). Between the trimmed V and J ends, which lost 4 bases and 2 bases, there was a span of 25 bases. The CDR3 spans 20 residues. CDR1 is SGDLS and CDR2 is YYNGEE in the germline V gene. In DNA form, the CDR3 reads TGTGCCAGCAGCCCAAGCCTCTGGGGGGGGGCCTCCGCTGGGGCCAACGTCCTGACTTTC. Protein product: CASSPSLWGGASAGANVLTF.

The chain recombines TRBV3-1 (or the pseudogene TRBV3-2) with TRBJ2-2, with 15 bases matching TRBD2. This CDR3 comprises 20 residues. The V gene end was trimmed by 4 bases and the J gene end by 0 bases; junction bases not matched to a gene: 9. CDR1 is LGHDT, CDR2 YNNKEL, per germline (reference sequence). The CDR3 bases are TGTGCCAGCAGCCCGGGGACGGGACTAGCGGGGGGCGCGAACACCGGGGAGCTGTTTTTT. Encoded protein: CASSPGTGLAGGANTGELFF.

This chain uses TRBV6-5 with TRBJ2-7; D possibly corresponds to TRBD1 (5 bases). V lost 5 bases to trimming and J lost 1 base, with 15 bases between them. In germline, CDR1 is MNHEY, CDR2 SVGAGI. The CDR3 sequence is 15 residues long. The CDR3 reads CASSLLLGPSYEQYF. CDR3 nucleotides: TGTGCCAGCAGTCTACTACTGGGGCCTTCCTACGAGCAGTACTTC.

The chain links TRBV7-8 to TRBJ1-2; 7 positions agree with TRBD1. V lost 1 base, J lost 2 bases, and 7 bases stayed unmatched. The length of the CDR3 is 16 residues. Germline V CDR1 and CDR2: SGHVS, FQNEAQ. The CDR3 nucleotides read TGTGCCAGCAGCTTAGTTGGCAGGGGGAAGAACTATGGCTACACCTTC. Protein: CASSLVGRGKNYGYTF.

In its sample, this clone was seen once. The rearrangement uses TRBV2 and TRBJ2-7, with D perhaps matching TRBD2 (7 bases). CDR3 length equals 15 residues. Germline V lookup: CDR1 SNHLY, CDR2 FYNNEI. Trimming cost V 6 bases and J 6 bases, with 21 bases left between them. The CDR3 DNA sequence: TGTGCCAGCAGGACCCCGGGAGGACTAGGGGGCGAGCAGTACTTC. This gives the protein CASRTPGGLGGEQYF.

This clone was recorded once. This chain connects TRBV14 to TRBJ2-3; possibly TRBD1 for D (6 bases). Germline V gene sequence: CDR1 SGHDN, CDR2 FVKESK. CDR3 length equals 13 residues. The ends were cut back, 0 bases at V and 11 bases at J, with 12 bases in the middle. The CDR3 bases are TGTGCCAGCAGCCAAGATCAGAGGGGACAGCAGTATTTT. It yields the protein CASSQDQRGQQYF.

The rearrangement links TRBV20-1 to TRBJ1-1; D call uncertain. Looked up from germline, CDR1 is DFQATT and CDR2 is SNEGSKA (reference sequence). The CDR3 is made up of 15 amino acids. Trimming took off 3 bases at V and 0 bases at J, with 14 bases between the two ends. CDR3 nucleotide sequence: TGCAGTGCTAGTACCTACGTGACCTTGAACACTGAAGCTTTCTTT. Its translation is CSASTYVTLNTEAFF.

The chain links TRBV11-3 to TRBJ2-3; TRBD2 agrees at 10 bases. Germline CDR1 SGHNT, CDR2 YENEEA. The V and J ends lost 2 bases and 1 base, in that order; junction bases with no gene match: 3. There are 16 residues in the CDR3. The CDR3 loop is CASSLRGTSGTDTQYF. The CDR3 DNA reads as TGTGCCAGCAGCTTAAGGGGGACTAGCGGCACAGATACGCAGTATTTT.

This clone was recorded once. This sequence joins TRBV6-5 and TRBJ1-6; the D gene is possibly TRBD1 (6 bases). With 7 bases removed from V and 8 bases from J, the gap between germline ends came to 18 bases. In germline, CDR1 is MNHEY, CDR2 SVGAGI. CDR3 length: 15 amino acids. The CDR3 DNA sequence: TGTGCCAGCACCCTCACAGGGCGGTGGGATTCACCCCTCCACTTT. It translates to CASTLTGRWDSPLHF.

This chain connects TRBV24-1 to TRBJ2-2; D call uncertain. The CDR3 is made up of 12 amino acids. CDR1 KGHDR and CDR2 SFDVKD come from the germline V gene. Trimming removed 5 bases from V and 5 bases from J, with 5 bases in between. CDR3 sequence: CATSVGTGELFF. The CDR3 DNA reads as TGTGCCACCAGTGTTGGGACCGGGGAGCTGTTTTTT.

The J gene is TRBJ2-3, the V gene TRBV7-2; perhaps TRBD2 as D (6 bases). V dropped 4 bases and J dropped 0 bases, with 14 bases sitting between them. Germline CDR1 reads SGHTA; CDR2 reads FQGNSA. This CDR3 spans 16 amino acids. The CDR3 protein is CASSWGGATSTDTQYF. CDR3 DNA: TGTGCCAGCAGCTGGGGAGGAGCCACTAGCACAGATACGCAGTATTTT.

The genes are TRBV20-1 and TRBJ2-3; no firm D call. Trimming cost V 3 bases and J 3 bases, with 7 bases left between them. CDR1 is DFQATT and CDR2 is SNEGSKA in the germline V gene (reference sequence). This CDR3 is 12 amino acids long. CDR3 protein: CSASSQTDTQYF. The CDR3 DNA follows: TGCAGTGCTAGTTCCCAGACAGATACGCAGTATTTT.

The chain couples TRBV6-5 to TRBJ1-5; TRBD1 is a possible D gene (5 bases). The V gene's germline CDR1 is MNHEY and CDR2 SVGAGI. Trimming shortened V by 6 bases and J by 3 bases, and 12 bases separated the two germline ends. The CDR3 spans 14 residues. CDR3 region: CASSEAGFNQPQHF. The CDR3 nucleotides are TGTGCCAGCAGCGAGGCAGGGTTCAATCAGCCCCAGCATTTT.

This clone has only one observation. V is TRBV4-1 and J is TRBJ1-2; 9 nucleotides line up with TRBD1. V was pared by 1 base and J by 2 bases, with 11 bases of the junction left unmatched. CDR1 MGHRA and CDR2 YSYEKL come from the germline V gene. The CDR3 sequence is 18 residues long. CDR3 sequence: CASSQATGGTPFNYGYTF. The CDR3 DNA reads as TGCGCCAGCAGCCAAGCTACAGGGGGCACCCCCTTCAACTATGGCTACACCTTC.

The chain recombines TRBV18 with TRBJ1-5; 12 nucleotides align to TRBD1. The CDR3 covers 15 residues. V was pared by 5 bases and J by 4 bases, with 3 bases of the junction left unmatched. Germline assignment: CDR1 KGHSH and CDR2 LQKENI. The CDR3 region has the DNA TGTGCCAGCTCATCGGGACAGGGGGCTAATCAGCCCCAGCATTTT. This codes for CASSSGQGANQPQHF.

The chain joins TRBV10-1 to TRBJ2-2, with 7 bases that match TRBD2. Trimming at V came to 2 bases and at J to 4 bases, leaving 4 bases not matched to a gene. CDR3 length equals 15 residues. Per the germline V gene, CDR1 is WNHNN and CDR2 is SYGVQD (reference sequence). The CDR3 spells CASSESGKSTGELFF. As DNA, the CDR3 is TGCGCCAGCAGTGAGAGCGGGAAGAGCACCGGGGAGCTGTTTTTT.

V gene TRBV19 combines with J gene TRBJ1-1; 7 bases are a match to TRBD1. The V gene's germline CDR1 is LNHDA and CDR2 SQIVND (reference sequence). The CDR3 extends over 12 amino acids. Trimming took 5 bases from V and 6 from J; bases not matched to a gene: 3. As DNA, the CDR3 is TGTGCCAGTAGTCGGACAGGAGCTGAAGCTTTCTTT. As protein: CASSRTGAEAFF. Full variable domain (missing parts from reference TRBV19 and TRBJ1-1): DGGITQSPKYLFRKEGQNVTLSCEQNLNHDAMYWYRQDPGQGLRLIYYSQIVNDFQKGDIAEGYSVSREKKESFPLTVTSAQKNPTAFYLCASSRTGAEAFFGQGTRLTVV.

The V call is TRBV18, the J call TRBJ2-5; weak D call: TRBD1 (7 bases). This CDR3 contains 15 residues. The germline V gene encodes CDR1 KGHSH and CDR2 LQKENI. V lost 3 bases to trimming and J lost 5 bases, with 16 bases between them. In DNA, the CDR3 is TGTGCCAGCTCACCCTTACAGGGGAGCGGGGAGACCCAGTACTTC. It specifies CASSPLQGSGETQYF.